These 23 T cell receptor beta chains came from one sample sequenced in a study of T cell repertoires in cytomegalovirus infection. MiXCR was run by TCRdb on the reads, yielding one entry per CDR3 protein. The sample has around 320,000 distinct CDR3 sequences; around 9.5% are singletons. What was sequenced was PBMCs. Receptors were obtained from a human donor in good health (CMV status not recorded). Some clones in this sample may be carry-over from other donors' samples.

This clonotype was seen ten or more times. J is TRBJ2-2 and V is TRBV6-1, with TRBD1 identical over 10 bases. CDR1 is MNHNS, CDR2 SASEGT, per germline. The CDR3 has 15 residues. V was clipped by 6 bases and J by 6 bases; unmatched bases: 7. CDR3 nucleotides: TGTGCCAGCAGGGGACAGGGGAAGGTGGCCGGGGAGCTGTTTTTT. This codes for CASRGQGKVAGELFF.

This clonotype has more than one count but fewer than ten. V is TRBV7-3 and J is TRBJ2-1; D uncertain. CDR1 is SGHTA and CDR2 is FQGTGA in the germline V gene. The V end was cut by 6 bases, the J end by 4 bases, with 13 bases between. The length of the CDR3 is 14 residues. The CDR3 bases are TGTGCCAGCAGTACCGACACCGGTTACAATGAGCAGTTCTTC. This sequence encodes CASSTDTGYNEQFF.

This clonotype has ten or more counts. V gene TRBV6-1 combines with J gene TRBJ2-3, with D perhaps matching TRBD1 (7 bases). Between the trimmed V and J ends, which lost 6 bases and 0 bases, there was a span of 19 bases. The V gene's germline CDR1 is MNHNS and CDR2 SASEGT. The CDR3 length is 17 residues. The CDR3 is CASRRAGGLPSTDTQYF. The CDR3 nucleotides read TGTGCCAGCAGGCGGGCAGGGGGACTTCCTAGCACAGATACGCAGTATTTT.

This clonotype has a handful of counts. The genes are TRBV6-2 or TRBV6-3 and TRBJ2-1; 7 bases fit TRBD2. Germline CDR1 reads MNHEY; CDR2 reads SVGEGT. The CDR3 is 14 amino acids. V lost 6 bases, J lost 10 bases, and 12 bases stayed unmatched. The CDR3 reads CASRLQAGADEQFF. The CDR3 nucleotides are TGTGCCAGCAGATTACAGGCGGGAGCTGACGAGCAGTTCTTC.

This clonotype has more than one count but fewer than ten. The genes are TRBV11-3 and TRBJ2-5, with D maybe TRBD1 (5 bases). The CDR3 runs to 15 residues. CDR1 is SGHNT, CDR2 YENEEA, per germline. V dropped 5 bases and J dropped 4 bases, with 17 bases sitting between them. CDR3 sequence: CASSPPGRGTETQYF. The CDR3 DNA is TGTGCCAGCAGCCCGCCAGGGCGCGGTACAGAGACCCAGTACTTC. Filled out from reference TRBV11-3 and TRBJ2-5, the complete variable domain reads EAGVVQSPRYKIIEKKQPVAFWCNPISGHNTLYWYLQNLGQGPELLIRYENEEAVDDSQLPKDRFSAERLKGVDSTLKIQPAELGDSAVYLCASSPPGRGTETQYFGPGTRLLVL.

This chain connects TRBV4-1 to TRBJ1-5; TRBD1 matches at 9 bases. CDR1 and CDR2 (germline): MGHRA, YSYEKL. The CDR3 length is 14 residues. Losses at the gene ends were 5 bases for V and 4 bases for J; bases not matched to a gene: 3. CDR3 nucleotide sequence: TGCGCCAGCAGCAAGGGACAGGGTAATCAGCCCCAGCATTTT. As protein: CASSKGQGNQPQHF.

This clonotype was counted a few times. J is TRBJ1-2 and V is TRBV7-9; TRBD1 is a possible D gene (6 bases). Trimming cost V 5 bases and J 2 bases, with 24 bases left between them. Germline V CDR1 and CDR2: SEHNR, FQNEAQ (reference sequence). The CDR3 has 18 residues. The CDR3 DNA sequence: TGTGCCAGCAGCCCGAGAGGGGACACCATCCTTCAAAACTATGGCTACACCTTC. Protein product: CASSPRGDTILQNYGYTF.

This clonotype was seen many times. The genes are TRBV7-2 and TRBJ2-5; D ambiguous. V lost 2 bases and J 3 bases, leaving 7 bases between the germline ends. The germline V gene encodes CDR1 SGHTA and CDR2 FQGNSA. The CDR3 is 13 residues long. CDR3 region: CASSLSPKETQYF. The CDR3, as DNA: TGTGCCAGCAGCTTAAGTCCTAAAGAGACCCAGTACTTC.

A few counts support this clonotype. The chain has TRBV28 and TRBJ2-3, with TRBD2 matching over 12 bases. CDR1 and CDR2 from the germline V gene are MDHEN and SYDVKM. Trimming took 4 bases from V and 5 from J; bases not matched to a gene: 7. The CDR3 runs 16 residues. CDR3 DNA: TGTGCCAGCAGTTGGGGTTCGGGACTAGCGGGAGATACGCAGTATTTT. Translated: CASSWGSGLAGDTQYF.

V is TRBV20-1 and J is TRBJ1-5, with D possibly being TRBD1 (5 bases). CDR1 is DFQATT and CDR2 is SNEGSKA in the germline V gene (reference sequence). The V end was cut by 7 bases, the J end by 7 bases, with 17 bases between. The CDR3 is made up of 13 amino acids. For the CDR3, the DNA is TGCAGTGTCTCGGCAGGGTTGGCCCAGCCCCAGCATTTT. Translating gives CSVSAGLAQPQHF.

This clonotype was seen many times. The chain combines TRBV5-6 with TRBJ1-2; no clear D gene. V dropped 5 bases and J dropped 0 bases, with 5 bases sitting between them. CDR1 and CDR2 (germline): SGHDT, YYEEEE. The length of the CDR3 is 12 residues. The CDR3 loop reads CASSRANYGYTF. The CDR3, as DNA: TGTGCCAGCAGTCGAGCTAACTATGGCTACACCTTC. The entire variable domain, with the rest obtained from reference TRBV5-6 and TRBJ1-2, is as follows: DAGVTQSPTHLIKTRGQQVTLRCSPKSGHDTVSWYQQALGQGPQFIFQYYEEEERQRGNFPDRFSGHQFPNYSSELNVNALLLGDSALYLCASSRANYGYTFGSGTRLTVV.

This clonotype has just a few counts. The chain carries TRBV25-1 and TRBJ1-1; D gene ambiguous. Trimming removed 3 bases at V and 5 bases at J, with 13 bases between. Germline values: CDR1 MGHDK, CDR2 SYGVNS. The CDR3 contains 14 residues. Here the CDR3 reads CASSDLVIGTEAFF. The CDR3 DNA follows: TGTGCCAGCAGTGATCTCGTAATTGGGACTGAAGCTTTCTTT.

This clonotype has a count of ten or more. The CDR3 protein is CASSGTSGATDTQYF. CDR3 DNA: TGTGCCAGCAGCGGGACTAGCGGGGCGACAGATACGCAGTATTTT. The chain carries TRBV7-9 and TRBJ2-3, with 13 bases identical to TRBD2. Germline assignment: CDR1 SEHNR and CDR2 FQNEAQ (reference sequence). The CDR3 is 15 amino acids. V gave up 5 bases and J gave up 3 bases; unmatched junction bases: 2. The full variable domain, completed using reference TRBV7-9 and TRBJ2-3, is DTGVSQNPRHKITKRGQNVTFRCDPISEHNRLYWYRQTLGQGPEFLTYFQNEAQLEKSRLLSDRFSAERPKGSFSTLEIQRTEQGDSAMYLCASSGTSGATDTQYFGPGTRLTVL.

This clonotype has a handful of counts. The chain recombines TRBV6-2 or TRBV6-3 with TRBJ2-7; D is unresolved. Germline-derived CDR1 and CDR2 are MNHEY and SVGEGT. The CDR3 runs to 15 residues. V gave up 0 bases and J gave up 4 bases, with 13 bases separating them. The CDR3 sequence: CASSYSSRSQYEQYF. The CDR3, as DNA: TGTGCCAGCAGTTACTCATCCAGGAGCCAATACGAGCAGTACTTC.

In its sample, this clonotype was seen a few times. This CDR3 reads CASSIRGLSYEQYF. The DNA for the CDR3 is TGTGCCAGCAGCATTCGGGGGCTCTCCTACGAGCAGTACTTC. The chain links TRBV6-2 or TRBV6-3 to TRBJ2-7, with D perhaps TRBD1 or TRBD2 (6 bases each). Germline CDR1 MNHEY, CDR2 SVGEGT. V lost 6 bases and J lost 0, with 12 bases in between. The CDR3 sequence is 14 residues long.

This clonotype was seen more than once but under ten times. The V call is TRBV9, the J call TRBJ1-1, with D maybe TRBD1 (6 bases). The germline V and J ends were trimmed by 3 bases and 5 bases, with 17 bases remaining between them. Germline loops: CDR1 SGDLS, CDR2 YYNGEE. The CDR3 totals 15 residues. The CDR3 bases are TGTGCCAGCAGCGGGGGACATCCCTCGAGTACTGAAGCTTTCTTT. This encodes CASSGGHPSSTEAFF. The full variable domain, completed using reference TRBV9 and TRBJ1-1, is DSGVTQTPKHLITATGQRVTLRCSPRSGDLSVYWYQQSLDQGLQFLIQYYNGEERAKGNILERFSAQQFPDLHSELNLSSLELGDSALYFCASSGGHPSSTEAFFGQGTRLTVV.

This chain connects TRBV12-3 or TRBV12-4 to TRBJ2-3; D gene unclear. V dropped 6 bases and J dropped 7 bases, with 14 bases sitting between them. This CDR3 has 13 amino acids. Here the CDR3 reads CASSGLGSNTQYF. The CDR3 region has the DNA TGTGCCAGCAGCGGCCTAGGTTCTAATACGCAGTATTTT.

This chain joins TRBV20-1 and TRBJ2-5; D unresolved. V was cut by 3 bases and J by 2 bases, with 4 bases left in between. CDR3 length: 11 amino acids. In germline, CDR1 is DFQATT, CDR2 SNEGSKA (reference sequence). The CDR3 DNA sequence: TGCAGTGCTAGCGGTCAAGAGACCCAGTACTTC. Translation: CSASGQETQYF.

The table lists this clonotype with many counts. The chain combines TRBV7-8 with TRBJ1-3; 10 bases map to TRBD1. This CDR3 has 17 amino acids. CDR1 is SGHVS, CDR2 FQNEAQ, per germline. Trimming cost V 3 bases and J 0 bases; bases outside gene matches: 5. The CDR3 reads CASSLDRGGLSGNTIYF. In nucleotides, the CDR3 is TGTGCCAGCAGCTTGGACAGGGGGGGACTCTCTGGAAACACCATATATTTT.

The sample holds many counts of this clonotype. The V and J genes are TRBV7-2 and TRBJ1-2; perhaps TRBD1 as D (6 bases). The CDR3 runs 13 residues. CDR1 is SGHTA and CDR2 is FQGNSA in the germline V gene. Trimming removed 3 bases from V and 5 bases from J, with 10 bases in between. The CDR3, as DNA: TGTGCCAGCAGCTTCGCTCAGGGGTATGGCTACACCTTC. Its translation: CASSFAQGYGYTF.

This clonotype was seen only a few times. In DNA form, the CDR3 reads TGTGCCAGCAGTTTAGGGACTAGACCTGTCAATGAGCAGTTCTTC. Amino acids: CASSLGTRPVNEQFF. This sequence joins TRBV27 and TRBJ2-1, with 8 positions matching TRBD2. Germline CDR1 reads MNHEY; CDR2 reads SMNVEV (reference sequence). The CDR3 contains 15 residues. V lost 2 bases and J lost 6; bases outside the gene matches: 6.

This sequence joins TRBV7-2 and TRBJ2-3; D is possibly TRBD2 (7 bases). The V gene's germline CDR1 is SGHTA and CDR2 FQGNSA. Between the trimmed V and J ends, which lost 2 bases and 3 bases, there was a span of 15 bases. The CDR3 contains 16 residues. The CDR3 region is CASSLMGGRQTDTQYF. In nucleotides, the CDR3 is TGTGCCAGCAGCTTAATGGGGGGGCGGCAAACAGATACGCAGTATTTT. Full variable domain (remainder filled in from reference TRBV7-2 and TRBJ2-3): GAGVSQSPSNKVTEKGKDVELRCDPISGHTALYWYRQSLGQGLEFLIYFQGNSAPDKSGLPSDRFSAERTGGSVSTLTIQRTQQEDSAVYLCASSLMGGRQTDTQYFGPGTRLTVL.

A word on this clonotype: A much larger clone sits a single nucleotide away, making a read error possible. The CDR3 end shows no conserved phenylalanine or tryptophan, and so a read error is likely. The rearrangement joins TRBV19 to TRBJ2-7, with a possible D match to TRBD1 (6 bases). The CDR3 is made up of 13 amino acids. V lost 5 bases, J lost 5 bases, and 13 bases lay in between. Germline V CDR1 and CDR2: LNHDA, SQIVND (reference sequence). The CDR3 loop is CASSPSDSNEQYL. The DNA of the CDR3 is TGTGCCAGTAGTCCGTCGGACAGCAACGAGCAGTACCTC.